This is a list of T cell receptor beta chains from one sample in a study of CD8 T cells in Susac syndrome. TCRdb used MiXCR to reprocess the immunoSEQ multiplex PCR reads, holding one entry per CDR3 protein. Among about 300,000 distinct CDR3 sequences listed, roughly 85% were seen once. The sequenced sample was CD8+ T cells from PBMCs. These receptors originate from a human donor with multiple sclerosis. Both conserved end residues are part of each CDR3. The order of the fields is J gene, V gene, clone size, D gene, CDR3 protein, CDR3 DNA. A D gene is named only where the DNA matches it firmly. Clone size is given for some rows only: seen once, a few or many times, or a class if the clone is expanded.

>TRBJ2-1|TRBV20-1|-|TRBD2
CSARALREGLVNEQFF
TGCAGTGCTAGAGCCCTCCGGGAGGGCCTGGTCAATGAGCAGTTCTTC
>TRBJ2-5|TRBV6-1|few|-
CASSRPRETQYF
TGTGCCAGCAGTAGACCTCGGGAGACCCAGTACTTC
>TRBJ1-1|TRBV30|-|-
CAWITAEAFF
TGTGCCTGGATCACCGCTGAAGCTTTCTTT
>TRBJ1-5|TRBV12-3/TRBV12-4|-|-
CASRIREGNQPQHF
TGTGCCAGCAGGATCAGGGAGGGCAATCAGCCCCAGCATTTT
>TRBJ2-7|TRBV2|-|TRBD1
CASSEALLVTGAYEQYF
TGTGCCAGCAGTGAAGCGCTTCTCGTGACAGGGGCCTACGAGCAGTACTTC
>TRBJ2-1|TRBV7-8|-|TRBD2
CASSLTLAGPSYNEQFF
TGTGCCAGCAGCCTCACCTTAGCGGGTCCTTCCTACAATGAGCAGTTCTTC
>TRBJ2-7|TRBV4-2|-|-
CASSQGDPSSYEQYF
TGTGCCAGCAGCCAGGGGGACCCCAGCTCCTACGAGCAGTACTTC
>TRBJ2-1|TRBV20-1|-|-
CSARDRNAGTVGEQFF
TGCAGTGCTAGAGATAGGAATGCAGGGACGGTCGGTGAGCAGTTCTTC
>TRBJ2-2|TRBV6-5|-|TRBD2
CASSAGTNGGELFF
TGTGCCAGCAGCGCCGGGACTAACGGCGGGGAGCTGTTTTTT
>TRBJ2-7|TRBV20-1|-|TRBD1
CSAVPGQGYEQYF
TGCAGTGCCGTACCGGGACAGGGATACGAGCAGTACTTC
>TRBJ1-5|TRBV14|-|-
CASSQRRDGFGRPQHF
TGTGCCAGCAGCCAACGTAGGGATGGGTTTGGTCGGCCCCAGCATTTT
>TRBJ2-5|TRBV9|once|TRBD2
CASSGPLANQETQYF
TGTGCCAGCAGCGGACCACTAGCGAACCAAGAGACCCAGTACTTC
>TRBJ1-5|TRBV28|-|-
CASSFTQGTQPQHF
TGTGCCAGCAGTTTTACCCAGGGGACTCAGCCCCAGCATTTT
>TRBJ2-3|TRBV7-3|-|TRBD1
CASSSLTGSYTDTQYF
TGTGCCAGCAGCTCCCTGACAGGGTCTTACACAGATACGCAGTATTTT
>TRBJ2-3|TRBV28|-|-
CASSPSMDTQYF
TGTGCCAGCAGTCCCAGCATGGATACGCAGTATTTT
>TRBJ2-1|TRBV2|-|TRBD1
CASDRDRASYNEQFF
TGTGCCAGCGACCGGGACAGGGCCTCCTACAATGAGCAGTTCTTC
>TRBJ2-7|TRBV20-1|-|-
CSARPVGAYEQYF
TGCAGTGCAAGACCAGTAGGGGCCTACGAGCAGTACTTC
>TRBJ2-7|TRBV5-6|-|-
CASSLPTWTEGGGYEQYF
TGTGCCAGCAGCTTACCTACCTGGACAGAAGGAGGAGGGTACGAGCAGTACTTC
>TRBJ2-5|TRBV6-2/TRBV6-3|-|-
CASSYSGAQETQYF
TGTGCCAGCAGTTACTCAGGGGCACAAGAGACCCAGTACTTC
>TRBJ2-5|TRBV4-3|-|-
CASSQGIGETQYF
TGCGCCAGCAGCCAGGGTATAGGAGAGACCCAGTACTTC
>TRBJ1-1|TRBV28|once|-
CASSPRQPTEAFF
TGTGCCAGCAGCCCCAGACAGCCCACTGAAGCTTTCTTT
>TRBJ2-1|TRBV28|-|-
CASSSGPPYNEQFF
TGTGCCAGCAGTTCGGGGCCCCCCTACAATGAGCAGTTCTTC
>TRBJ2-1|TRBV11-2|once|TRBD2
CASRRLAGAIGYNEQFF
TGTGCCAGCAGGCGACTAGCGGGAGCAATCGGGTACAATGAGCAGTTCTTC
>TRBJ2-3|TRBV28|once|TRBD2
CASKGGRTDTQYF
TGTGCCAGCAAAGGCGGGAGGACAGATACGCAGTATTTT
>TRBJ1-1|TRBV5-1|few|-
CASSLQGSNTEAFF
TGTGCCAGCAGCTTGCAGGGATCGAACACTGAAGCTTTCTTT
>TRBJ1-2|TRBV9|-|TRBD1
CASSAYRGAGYGYTF
TGTGCCAGCAGTGCTTACAGGGGAGCCGGCTATGGCTACACCTTC
>TRBJ2-3|TRBV10-2|-|TRBD2
CASSVALAGEDTQYF
TGCGCCAGCAGCGTCGCGCTAGCGGGAGAAGATACGCAGTATTTT
>TRBJ2-3|TRBV28|-|-
CASSLGQLTDTQYF
TGTGCCAGCAGTTTGGGGCAGCTCACAGATACGCAGTATTTT
>TRBJ2-7|TRBV20-1|once|-
CSASSRDYEQYF
TGCAGTGCTAGTTCCAGGGACTACGAGCAGTACTTC
>TRBJ2-7|TRBV9|-|-
CASSTRDRSYEQYF
TGTGCCAGCAGCACTAGGGACCGCTCCTACGAGCAGTACTTC
>TRBJ2-6|TRBV7-3|-|TRBD2
CASSPPVAGEGGANVLTF
TGTGCCAGCAGCCCCCCCGTAGCGGGAGAAGGTGGGGCCAACGTCCTGACTTTC
>TRBJ2-2|TRBV28|few|-
CASSTHEPGTGELFF
TGTGCCAGCAGTACTCATGAGCCGGGCACCGGGGAGCTGTTTTTT
>TRBJ1-5|TRBV12-3/TRBV12-4|once|TRBD1
CASNPTGTGNQPQHF
TGTGCCAGCAACCCGACAGGGACGGGCAATCAGCCCCAGCATTTT
>TRBJ2-2|TRBV9|-|-
CASSVEGRAANTGELFF
TGTGCCAGCAGCGTAGAAGGACGGGCTGCGAACACCGGGGAGCTGTTTTTT
>TRBJ2-7|TRBV12-3/TRBV12-4|-|-
CASSLQGGSEQYF
TGTGCCAGCAGTTTGCAGGGGGGGAGCGAGCAGTACTTC
>TRBJ1-1|TRBV7-2|-|-
CASSTFTGSNTEAFF
TGTGCCAGCAGCACCTTCACTGGTTCGAACACTGAAGCTTTCTTT